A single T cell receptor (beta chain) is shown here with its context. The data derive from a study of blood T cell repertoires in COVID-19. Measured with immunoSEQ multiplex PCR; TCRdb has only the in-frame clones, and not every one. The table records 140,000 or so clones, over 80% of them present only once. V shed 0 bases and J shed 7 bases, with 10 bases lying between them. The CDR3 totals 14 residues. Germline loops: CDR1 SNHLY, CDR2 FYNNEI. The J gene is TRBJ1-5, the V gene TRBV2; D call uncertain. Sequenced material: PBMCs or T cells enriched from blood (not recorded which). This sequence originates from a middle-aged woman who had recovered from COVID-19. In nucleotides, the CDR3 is TGTGCCAGCAGTGAAGCCTCCCGAGGCCAGCCCCAGCATTTT. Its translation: CASSEASRGQPQHF.